Following are 20 T cell receptor beta chains from one sample sequenced in a study of cytomegalovirus exposure and HLA in healthy donors. Use of 60 Vbeta and 13 Jbeta primers characterized the PCR. Clones were sequenced by immunoSEQ multiplex PCR, and TCRdb holds only the in-frame ones, with some missing. The repertoire holds roughly 190,000 clones, with approximately 9.5% as singletons. Sequenced input: PBMCs. These receptors were obtained from a woman in her twenties or thirties in good health and CMV-seropositive.

This clone has a handful of counts. The V and J genes are TRBV18 and TRBJ1-1; 7 nucleotides match TRBD1. V lost 3 bases, J lost 0 bases, and 4 bases stayed unmatched. The CDR3 loop spans 15 amino acids. Germline CDR1 and CDR2: KGHSH and LQKENI. The CDR3 nucleotides read TGTGCCAGCTCACCCGGGACAGCTATGAACACTGAAGCTTTCTTT. Protein sequence: CASSPGTAMNTEAFF.

V gene TRBV5-1 combines with J gene TRBJ1-1, with 9 bases matching TRBD1. CDR1 is SGHRS, CDR2 YFSETQ, per germline. The CDR3 loop spans 18 amino acids. With V trimmed by 1 base and J by 0 bases, 10 bases remained unmatched. As DNA, the CDR3 is TGCGCCAGCAGCTTGATGTCGGGACAGGGATTCCTGAACACTGAAGCTTTCTTT. This translates into CASSLMSGQGFLNTEAFF.

V usage is TRBV6-1 and J usage is TRBJ1-5; 8 nucleotides line up with TRBD1. Looked up from germline, CDR1 is MNHNS and CDR2 is SASEGT. Trimming took 3 bases from V and 0 from J; bases not matched to a gene: 13. CDR3 size: 19 residues. CDR3 coding DNA: TGTGCCAGCAGTGAGAGAAGGACAGGGCGTACGCATAGCAATCAGCCCCAGCATTTT. Protein product: CASSERRTGRTHSNQPQHF.

In its sample, this clone was seen a few times. The chain links TRBV18 to TRBJ1-1; D unclear. Germline-derived CDR1 and CDR2 are KGHSH and LQKENI. The germline V and J ends were trimmed by 6 bases and 6 bases, with 14 bases remaining between them. The CDR3 is 13 amino acids. Written as DNA, the CDR3 is TGTGCCAGCTCCGGGCAGCGGAGCCCTGAAGCTTTCTTT. Protein sequence: CASSGQRSPEAFF.

The chain recombines TRBV7-9 with TRBJ2-1; tentatively, D is TRBD2 (6 bases). From germline, CDR1 is SEHNR and CDR2 FQNEAQ (reference sequence). The CDR3 length is 12 residues. V shed 2 bases and J shed 9 bases, with 8 bases lying between them. Here the CDR3 reads CASSLSGGEQFF. DNA for the CDR3: TGTGCCAGCAGCTTATCCGGGGGTGAGCAGTTCTTC.

The J gene is TRBJ2-1, the V gene TRBV11-2; 7 bases agree with TRBD2. The CDR3 is 13 amino acids. V lost 5 bases to trimming and J lost 5 bases; unmatched junction nucleotides: 3. CDR1 and CDR2 from the germline V gene are SGHAT and FQNNGV. The CDR3 sequence: CASSLGTNNEQFF. CDR3 DNA: TGTGCCAGCAGCCTAGGGACTAACAATGAGCAGTTCTTC.

V and J are TRBV19 and TRBJ2-1; 10 nucleotides line up with TRBD2. Germline assignment: CDR1 LNHDA and CDR2 SQIVND (reference sequence). The CDR3 extends over 16 amino acids. Unmatched junction bases numbered 4, after V lost 5 bases and J lost 0 bases. The CDR3 protein is CASSGTSASSYNEQFF. The DNA of the CDR3 is TGTGCCAGTAGTGGGACTAGCGCGAGCTCCTACAATGAGCAGTTCTTC.

The sample holds a few counts of this clone. Other DNA sequences of this sample code for an identical CDR3. The chain is built from TRBV5-1 and TRBJ2-3; the match to TRBD2 covers 11 bases. The junction had 4 bases not matched to a gene; V was cut back by 3 bases and J by 4 bases. The CDR3 covers 15 residues. The V gene's germline CDR1 is SGHRS and CDR2 YFSETQ. The CDR3 here is CASSSGTSGPDTQYF. CDR3 bases: TGCGCCAGCAGCTCCGGGACTAGCGGCCCAGATACGCAGTATTTT.

The chain employs TRBV5-1 and TRBJ2-1, with D uncertain. Trimming cost V 4 bases and J 9 bases, with 20 bases left between them. Germline V CDR1 and CDR2: SGHRS, YFSETQ. The CDR3 is 15 amino acids. CDR3 region: CASSPSSPPATEQFF. CDR3 in DNA: TGCGCCAGCAGCCCGAGTTCCCCGCCCGCAACTGAGCAGTTCTTC.

V gene TRBV5-6 combines with J gene TRBJ2-5, with D tentatively TRBD2 (5 bases). Per germline, CDR1 SGHDT and CDR2 YYEEEE. The CDR3 extends over 13 amino acids. V lost 0 bases, J lost 5 bases, and 8 bases lay in between. This CDR3 reads CASSLGGLETQYF. DNA of the CDR3: TGTGCCAGCAGCTTGGGAGGGTTGGAGACCCAGTACTTC.

This clone was seen a handful of times. The chain joins TRBV6-5 to TRBJ1-5, with 9 bases aligning to TRBD1. Germline CDR1 MNHEY, CDR2 SVGAGI. After removal of 4 bases from V and 7 bases from J, the junction contained 8 bases not matched to a gene. The CDR3 is 15 amino acids. The CDR3 reads CASSLAGTGSQPQHF. As DNA, the CDR3 is TGTGCCAGCAGTTTAGCCGGGACAGGGAGCCAGCCCCAGCATTTT.

The chain recombines TRBV7-8 with TRBJ2-1; weak D call: TRBD2 (7 bases). Germline lookup yields CDR1 SGHVS and CDR2 FQNEAQ. CDR3 length: 13 residues. V lost 6 bases and J lost 6, with 12 bases in between. As DNA, the CDR3 is TGTGCCAGCAGGGGGGGGCCCGGCAATGAGCAGTTCTTC. Its translation: CASRGGPGNEQFF.

This sequence joins TRBV7-9 and TRBJ2-5, with D unclear. This CDR3 has 15 residues. Germline V gene lookup returns CDR1 SEHNR and CDR2 FQNEAQ (reference sequence). Trimming shortened V by 1 base and J by 0 bases, and 9 bases separated the two germline ends. This CDR3 is CASSLEGVHQETQYF. The CDR3 DNA sequence: TGTGCCAGCAGCTTAGAAGGAGTTCACCAAGAGACCCAGTACTTC.

This clone was seen only a few times. This sequence joins TRBV7-8 and TRBJ1-3; TRBD1 matches at 10 bases. J was trimmed by 8 bases and V by 7 bases; bases with no gene match: 8. The CDR3 contains 14 residues. Germline lookup yields CDR1 SGHVS and CDR2 FQNEAQ. The CDR3 spells CASNQGQGTDTIYF. The CDR3 nucleotides read TGTGCCAGCAACCAGGGACAGGGGACGGACACCATATATTTT.

The CDR3 loop is CASSFQSGIVSQYF. CDR3 nucleotides: TGTGCCAGCAGTTTTCAATCCGGGATTGTATCCCAGTACTTC. The chain is built from TRBV28 and TRBJ2-7, with D possibly TRBD2 on 5 matching bases. Per germline, CDR1 MDHEN and CDR2 SYDVKM. Trimming pared 3 bases from V and 10 bases from J, leaving 19 bases between. The CDR3 totals 14 residues. The whole variable domain, remainder taken from reference TRBV28 and TRBJ2-7, is DVKVTQSSRYLVKRTGEKVFLECVQDMDHENMFWYRQDPGLGLRLIYFSYDVKMKEKGDIPEGYSVSREKKERFSLILESASTNQTSMYLCASSFQSGIVSQYFGPGTRLTVT.

The V gene is TRBV6-1, the J gene TRBJ2-5, with TRBD2 as a possible D gene (5 bases). The V and J ends lost 4 bases and 11 bases respectively, with 20 bases between them. This CDR3 has 14 residues. Per the germline V gene, CDR1 is MNHNS and CDR2 is SASEGT. Written as DNA, the CDR3 is TGTGCCAGCAGTGGGACGGTCCGGCGGTGGGAGCAGTACTTC. Residues: CASSGTVRRWEQYF.

This clone appeared a few times. V usage is TRBV29-1 and J usage is TRBJ2-3; possibly TRBD2 for D (6 bases). Germline CDR1 SQVTM, CDR2 ANQGSEA. Trimming stripped 7 bases from V and 2 bases from J, with 10 bases between. The CDR3 is 12 residues long. The DNA of the CDR3 is TGCAGCGCAAGGGAGGACACAGATACGCAGTATTTT. Translation gives CSAREDTDTQYF.

This clone showed up just a few times. The chain uses TRBV5-1 and TRBJ2-2; 13 nucleotides line up with TRBD2. V was pared by 5 bases and J by 3 bases, with 19 bases of the junction left unmatched. The CDR3 has 21 residues. Germline V gene lookup returns CDR1 SGHRS and CDR2 YFSETQ. The CDR3 DNA sequence: TGCGCCAGCAGTCATGGTTTGACGGCGGGGGGACTAGCGGGGCACACCGGGGAGCTGTTTTTT. It encodes CASSHGLTAGGLAGHTGELFF.

This clone was picked up many times. This chain links TRBV19 with TRBJ1-5, with D hard to call. The CDR3 sequence is 13 residues long. Trimming removed 1 base from V and 6 bases from J, with 7 bases in between. CDR1 is LNHDA, CDR2 SQIVND, per germline (reference sequence). The CDR3 loop is CASSIGPGQPQHF. The CDR3 DNA reads as TGTGCCAGTAGTATAGGTCCGGGTCAGCCCCAGCATTTT.

The chain employs TRBV19 and TRBJ1-2; 10 positions match TRBD1. Germline CDR1 and CDR2: LNHDA and SQIVND (reference sequence). There are 14 residues in the CDR3. J lost 4 bases, V lost 5 bases, and 4 bases had no gene match. CDR3 in amino acids: CASSRQGASYGYTF. DNA for the CDR3: TGTGCCAGTAGTCGACAGGGGGCCAGCTATGGCTACACCTTC. Filled out from reference TRBV19 and TRBJ1-2, the complete variable domain reads DGGITQSPKYLFRKEGQNVTLSCEQNLNHDAMYWYRQDPGQGLRLIYYSQIVNDFQKGDIAEGYSVSREKKESFPLTVTSAQKNPTAFYLCASSRQGASYGYTFGSGTRLTVV.